This TCR beta chain was sequenced in a study of blood T cell repertoires in COVID-19. The germline V gene encodes CDR1 SEHNR and CDR2 FQNEAQ (reference sequence). CDR3 length: 14 amino acids. Trimming cost V 5 bases and J 4 bases, with 14 bases left between them. Some clones are missing from TCRdb's copy, which holds only in-frame ones; the method was immunoSEQ multiplex PCR. In the table there are about 56,000 clones, roughly 72% of which are singletons. The chain employs TRBV7-9 and TRBJ1-2; possible D gene TRBD1, 6 bases. Sequencing input: peripheral blood. The clonotype originates from a woman between 65 and 79 years old with COVID-19, enrolled during active disease. CDR3 sequence (DNA): TGTGCCAGCAGCCGCCCGACAGGCACCTATGGCTACACCTTC. It yields the protein CASSRPTGTYGYTF. Full variable domain (missing parts from reference TRBV7-9 and TRBJ1-2): DTGVSQNPRHKITKRGQNVTFRCDPISEHNRLYWYRQTLGQGPEFLTYFQNEAQLEKSRLLSDRFSAERPKGSFSTLEIQRTEQGDSAMYLCASSRPTGTYGYTFGSGTRLTVV.